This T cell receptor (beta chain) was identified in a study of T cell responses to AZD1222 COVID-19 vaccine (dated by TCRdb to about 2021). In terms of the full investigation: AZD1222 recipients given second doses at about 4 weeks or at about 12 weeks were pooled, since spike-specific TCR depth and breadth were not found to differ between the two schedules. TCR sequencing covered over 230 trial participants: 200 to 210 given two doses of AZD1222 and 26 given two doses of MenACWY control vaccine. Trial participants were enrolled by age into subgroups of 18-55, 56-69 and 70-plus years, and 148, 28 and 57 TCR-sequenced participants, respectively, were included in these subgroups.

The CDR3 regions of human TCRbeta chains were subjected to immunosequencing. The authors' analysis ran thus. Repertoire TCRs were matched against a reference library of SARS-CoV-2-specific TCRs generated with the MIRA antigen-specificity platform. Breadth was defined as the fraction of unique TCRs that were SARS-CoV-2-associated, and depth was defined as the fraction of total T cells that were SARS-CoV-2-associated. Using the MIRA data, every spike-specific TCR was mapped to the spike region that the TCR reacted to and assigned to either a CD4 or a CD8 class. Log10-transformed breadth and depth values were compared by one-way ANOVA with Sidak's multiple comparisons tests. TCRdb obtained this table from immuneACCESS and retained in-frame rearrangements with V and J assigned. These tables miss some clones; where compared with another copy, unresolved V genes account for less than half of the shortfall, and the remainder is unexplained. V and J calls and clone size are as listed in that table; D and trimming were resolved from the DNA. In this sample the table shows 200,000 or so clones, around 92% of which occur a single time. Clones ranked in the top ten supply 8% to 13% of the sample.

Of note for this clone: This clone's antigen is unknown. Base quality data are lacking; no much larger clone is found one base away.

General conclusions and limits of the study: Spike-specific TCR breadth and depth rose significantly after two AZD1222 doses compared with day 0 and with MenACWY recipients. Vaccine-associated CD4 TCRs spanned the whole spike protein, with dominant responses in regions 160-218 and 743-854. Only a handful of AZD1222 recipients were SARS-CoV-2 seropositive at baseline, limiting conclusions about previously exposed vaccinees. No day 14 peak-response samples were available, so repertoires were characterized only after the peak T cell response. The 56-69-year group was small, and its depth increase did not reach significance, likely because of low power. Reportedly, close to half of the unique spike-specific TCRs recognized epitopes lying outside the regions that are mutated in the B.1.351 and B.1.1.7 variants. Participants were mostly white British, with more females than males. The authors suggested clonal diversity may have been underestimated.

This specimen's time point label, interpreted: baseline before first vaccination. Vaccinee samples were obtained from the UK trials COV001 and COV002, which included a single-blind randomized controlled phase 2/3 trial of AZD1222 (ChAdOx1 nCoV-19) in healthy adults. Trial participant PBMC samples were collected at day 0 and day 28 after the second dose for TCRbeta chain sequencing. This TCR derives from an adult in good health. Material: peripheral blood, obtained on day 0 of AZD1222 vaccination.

The CDR3 reads as follows: CASRKARASRQPQHF. The sequence in DNA is TGTGCCAGCCGTAAGGCGAGGGCCTCAAGGCAGCCCCAGCATTTT. The V gene is TRBV6-6 and the J gene is TRBJ1-5; the D gene remains uncertain. Based on the germline V gene (reference sequence), the CDR1 and CDR2 sequences are MNHNY and SVGAGI. Counted from cysteine to phenylalanine, this CDR3 has 15 amino acids. Here the CDR3 DNA is all that survives: 45 bases in frame from base 1. The junction carries 21 bases between V and J, which are trimmed by 8 bases and 7 bases respectively.